Sequencing of this T cell receptor beta chain was carried out in a study of blood T cell repertoires in COVID-19 (TCRdb year 2020). In the study overall: The collaborator samples originated in the United States, Italy and Spain and spanned the acute and convalescent phases of COVID-19. The repertoires were released in a freely available public database intended as a resource for research on the immune response to SARS-CoV-2. The samples were drawn from the first 160 participants of the ongoing ImmuneRACE study and from 1,254 subjects provided by 6 global collaborators. The dataset comprised deeply sampled blood TCRbeta repertoires from subjects exposed to, actively infected with, or recovered from COVID-19. The material from the prospective study consisted of cDNA or gDNA derived from T cells, B-cell-depleted T cells, or PBMCs. Nearly every sample came with metadata listing a de-identified subject ID, COVID-19 status, age in years and sex. Where HLA class I and class II types were available, the types were taken from metadata supplied by the sample provider, not from assay-based typing. What the work shows at the level of the full study, not this receptor alone: The quantity of clinical and demographic metadata differed by source and by participant and was supplied without curation.

TCRbeta CDR3 regions were amplified from genomic DNA by means of the immunoSEQ Assay, a bias-controlled multiplex PCR. As for the authors' bioinformatics: The number of nucleated cells in each sample was estimated by amplification of reference gene primers within the assay. To quantify the absolute abundance of each unique TCRbeta CDR3 rearrangement, sequence reads were collapsed and filtered. Productive Simpson clonality was computed per sample as the square root of Simpson's diversity index over productive rearrangements. TCRdb limited this immuneACCESS table to in-frame rearrangements with V and J called. A share of clones is missing; checked studies link under half to unresolved V genes, and the rest is unexplained. V and J calls plus clone size are reproduced from that table; the DNA served to infer D and trimming. The sample table records about 350,000 clones; approximately 89% of these occur just once. The leading ten clones occupy 3.9% of the sample.

Looking up the germline V gene yields CDR1 SGHRS and CDR2 YFSETQ. The CDR3 sequence holds 14 residues, the cysteine and phenylalanine included. Of the read, only the CDR3 DNA is kept; its 42 bases are in frame from base 1. V gives up 0 bases and J gives up 7 bases, and the segment between their germline ends measures 13 bases. Notes on this clone: Its cognate antigen has yet to be identified. One base away there is no much larger clone; base qualities are not given.

At one collaborating source in Seattle, patients were enrolled during active infection and were followed longitudinally through the course of disease. Each collaborating institution followed its own protocols to collect whole blood in K2EDTA tubes. For TCRbeta analysis, collaborators shipped samples in one of three forms: frozen whole blood, isolated PBMCs, or DNA extracted from either of those sample types. The specimen was peripheral blood. The clonotype originates from a woman aged 55-75 years with COVID-19, enrolled during active disease. The chain joins TRBV5-1 to TRBJ1-2; the D gene cannot be resolved reliably. The CDR3 amino acid sequence is: CASSLGGRLGGYTF. The bases are TGCGCCAGCAGCTTGGGTGGGCGTTTAGGTGGCTACACCTTC.